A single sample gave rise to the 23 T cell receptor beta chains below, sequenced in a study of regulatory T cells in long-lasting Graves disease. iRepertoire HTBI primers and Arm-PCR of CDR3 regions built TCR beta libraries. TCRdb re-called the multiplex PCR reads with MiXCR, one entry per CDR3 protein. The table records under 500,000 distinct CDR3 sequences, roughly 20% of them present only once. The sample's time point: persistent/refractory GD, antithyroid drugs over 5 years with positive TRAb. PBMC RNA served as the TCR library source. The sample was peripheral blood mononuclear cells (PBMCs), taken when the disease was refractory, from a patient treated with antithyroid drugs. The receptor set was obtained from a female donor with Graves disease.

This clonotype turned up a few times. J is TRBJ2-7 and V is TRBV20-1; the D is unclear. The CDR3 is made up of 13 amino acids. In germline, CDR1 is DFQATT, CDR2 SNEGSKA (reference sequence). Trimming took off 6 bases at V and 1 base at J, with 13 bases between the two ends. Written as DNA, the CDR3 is TGCAGTGCGGCTGATTTGGGTTCCTACGAGCAGTACTTC. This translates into CSAADLGSYEQYF.

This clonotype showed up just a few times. In DNA, the CDR3 is TGTGCCAGCAGCTTGGGGATCCAACCCAAATACGAGCAGTACTTC. Its translation: CASSLGIQPKYEQYF. The V gene is TRBV7-8, the J gene TRBJ2-7; D is undetermined. The germline V and J ends were trimmed by 3 bases and 4 bases, with 16 bases remaining between them. This CDR3 is 15 amino acids long. Germline assignment: CDR1 SGHVS and CDR2 FQNEAQ.

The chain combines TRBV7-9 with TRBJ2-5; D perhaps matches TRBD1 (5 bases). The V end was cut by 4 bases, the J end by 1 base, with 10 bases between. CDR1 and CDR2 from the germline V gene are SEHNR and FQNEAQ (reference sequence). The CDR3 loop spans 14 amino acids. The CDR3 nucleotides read TGTGCCAGCAGCTACAGGACACTCCAAGAGACCCAGTACTTC. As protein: CASSYRTLQETQYF.

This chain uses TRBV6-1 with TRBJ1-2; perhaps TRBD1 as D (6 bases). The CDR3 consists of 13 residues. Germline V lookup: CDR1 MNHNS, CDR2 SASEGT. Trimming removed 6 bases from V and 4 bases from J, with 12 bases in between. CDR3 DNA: TGTGCCAGCAGCCGTCTGGGGGCCTATGGCTACACCTTC. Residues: CASSRLGAYGYTF.

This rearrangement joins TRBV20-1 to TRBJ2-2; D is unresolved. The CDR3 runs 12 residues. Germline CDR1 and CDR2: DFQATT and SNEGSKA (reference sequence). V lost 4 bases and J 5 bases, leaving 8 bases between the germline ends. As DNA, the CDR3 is TGCAGTGCTATCGGGCCTACCGGGGAGCTGTTTTTT. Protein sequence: CSAIGPTGELFF.

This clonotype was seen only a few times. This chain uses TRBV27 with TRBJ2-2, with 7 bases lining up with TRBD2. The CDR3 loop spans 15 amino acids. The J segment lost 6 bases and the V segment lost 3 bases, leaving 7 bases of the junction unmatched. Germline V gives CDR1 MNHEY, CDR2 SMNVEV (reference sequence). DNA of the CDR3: TGTGCCAGCAGTTTTATCGGGGGGAGGGCCGGGGAGCTGTTTTTT. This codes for CASSFIGGRAGELFF.

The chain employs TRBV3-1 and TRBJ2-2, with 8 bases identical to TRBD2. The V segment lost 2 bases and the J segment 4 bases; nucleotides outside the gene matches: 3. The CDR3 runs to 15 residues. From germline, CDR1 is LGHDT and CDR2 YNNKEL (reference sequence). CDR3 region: CASSQPSGFTGELFF. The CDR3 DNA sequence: TGTGCCAGCAGCCAACCTAGCGGGTTCACCGGGGAGCTGTTTTTT. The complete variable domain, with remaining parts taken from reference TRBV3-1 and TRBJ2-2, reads DTAVSQTPKYLVTQMGNDKSIKCEQNLGHDTMYWYKQDSKKFLKIMFSYNNKELIINETVPNRFSPKSPDKAHLNLHINSLELGDSAVYFCASSQPSGFTGELFFGEGSRLTVL.

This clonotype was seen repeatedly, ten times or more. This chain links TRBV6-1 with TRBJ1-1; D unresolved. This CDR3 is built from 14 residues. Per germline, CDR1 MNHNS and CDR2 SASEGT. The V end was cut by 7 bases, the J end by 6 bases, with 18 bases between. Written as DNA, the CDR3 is TGTGCCAGCACATCTCCCCATACCTGGGCTGAAGCTTTCTTT. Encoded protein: CASTSPHTWAEAFF.

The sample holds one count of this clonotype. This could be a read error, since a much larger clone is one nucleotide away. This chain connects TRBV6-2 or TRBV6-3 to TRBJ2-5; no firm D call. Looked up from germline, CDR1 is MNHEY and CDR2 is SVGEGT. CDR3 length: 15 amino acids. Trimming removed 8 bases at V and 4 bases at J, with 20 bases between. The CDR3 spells CASGLVALEPETQYF. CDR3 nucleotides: TGTGCCAGCGGCTTGGTGGCCCTCGAACCAGAGACCCAGTACTTC.

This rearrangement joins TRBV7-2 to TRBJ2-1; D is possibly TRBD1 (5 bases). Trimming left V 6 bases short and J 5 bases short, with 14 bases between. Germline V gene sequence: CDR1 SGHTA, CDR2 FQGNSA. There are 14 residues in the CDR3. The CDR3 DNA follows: TGTGCCAGCAGTGCCAGGGCAGTCAACAATGAGCAGTTCTTC. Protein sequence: CASSARAVNNEQFF.

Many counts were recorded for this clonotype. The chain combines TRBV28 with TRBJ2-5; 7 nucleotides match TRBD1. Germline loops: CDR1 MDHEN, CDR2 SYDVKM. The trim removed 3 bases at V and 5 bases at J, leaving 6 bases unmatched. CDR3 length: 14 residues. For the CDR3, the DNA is TGTGCCAGCAGTTTTCTAACAGGGGTGGAGACCCAGTACTTC. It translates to CASSFLTGVETQYF. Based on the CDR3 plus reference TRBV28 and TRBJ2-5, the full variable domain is DVKVTQSSRYLVKRTGEKVFLECVQDMDHENMFWYRQDPGLGLRLIYFSYDVKMKEKGDIPEGYSVSREKKERFSLILESASTNQTSMYLCASSFLTGVETQYFGPGTRLLVL.

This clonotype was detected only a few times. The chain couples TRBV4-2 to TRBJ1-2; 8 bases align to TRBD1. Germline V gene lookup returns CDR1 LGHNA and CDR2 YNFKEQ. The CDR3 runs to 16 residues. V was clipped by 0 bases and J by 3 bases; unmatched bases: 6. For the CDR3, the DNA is TGTGCCAGCAGCCAAGACAGGGGGCGGTCGCACTATGGCTACACCTTC. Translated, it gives CASSQDRGRSHYGYTF.

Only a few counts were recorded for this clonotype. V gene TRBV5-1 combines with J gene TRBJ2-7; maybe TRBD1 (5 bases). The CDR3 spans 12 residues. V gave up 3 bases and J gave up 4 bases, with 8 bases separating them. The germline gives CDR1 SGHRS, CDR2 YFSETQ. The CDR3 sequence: CASSSDMYEQYF. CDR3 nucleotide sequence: TGCGCCAGCAGCTCGGACATGTACGAGCAGTACTTC. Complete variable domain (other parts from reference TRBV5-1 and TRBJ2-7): KAGVTQTPRYLIKTRGQQVTLSCSPISGHRSVSWYQQTPGQGLQFLFEYFSETQRNKGNFPGRFSGRQFSNSRSEMNVSTLELGDSALYLCASSSDMYEQYFGPGTRLTVT.

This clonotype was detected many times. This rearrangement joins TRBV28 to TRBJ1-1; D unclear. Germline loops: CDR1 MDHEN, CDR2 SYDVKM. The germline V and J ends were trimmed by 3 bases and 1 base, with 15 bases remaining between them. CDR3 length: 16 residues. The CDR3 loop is CASSFGQARRNTEAFF. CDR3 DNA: TGTGCCAGCAGTTTTGGGCAGGCCCGTAGGAACACTGAAGCTTTCTTT.

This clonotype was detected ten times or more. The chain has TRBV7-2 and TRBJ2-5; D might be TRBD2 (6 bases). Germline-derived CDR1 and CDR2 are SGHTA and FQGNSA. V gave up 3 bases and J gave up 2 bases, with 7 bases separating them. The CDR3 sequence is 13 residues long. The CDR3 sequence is CASSLEGQETQYF. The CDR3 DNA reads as TGTGCCAGCAGCTTGGAGGGGCAAGAGACCCAGTACTTC.

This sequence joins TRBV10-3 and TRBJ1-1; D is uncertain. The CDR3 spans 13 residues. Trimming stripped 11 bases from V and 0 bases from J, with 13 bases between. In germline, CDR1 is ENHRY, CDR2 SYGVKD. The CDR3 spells CAATDGMNTEAFF. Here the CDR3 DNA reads TGTGCCGCCACCGACGGAATGAACACTGAAGCTTTCTTT.

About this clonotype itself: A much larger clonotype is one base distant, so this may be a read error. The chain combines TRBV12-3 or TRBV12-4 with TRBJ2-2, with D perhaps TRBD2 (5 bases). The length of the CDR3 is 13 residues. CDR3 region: CASSTAGTGELLF. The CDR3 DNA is TGTGCCAGCAGTACTGCGGGTACCGGGGAGCTGCTTTTT.

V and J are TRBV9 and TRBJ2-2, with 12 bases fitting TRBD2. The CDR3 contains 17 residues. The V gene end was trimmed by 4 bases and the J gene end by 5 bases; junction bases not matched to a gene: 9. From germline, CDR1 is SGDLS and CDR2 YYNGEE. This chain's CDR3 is CASSPRLAGVHTGELFF. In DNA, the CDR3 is TGTGCCAGCAGCCCTAGACTAGCGGGAGTTCATACCGGGGAGCTGTTTTTT.

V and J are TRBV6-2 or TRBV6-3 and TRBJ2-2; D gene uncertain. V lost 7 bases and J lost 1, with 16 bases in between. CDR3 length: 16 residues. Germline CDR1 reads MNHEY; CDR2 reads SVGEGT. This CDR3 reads CASKHVSGLNTGELFF. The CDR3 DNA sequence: TGTGCCAGCAAACACGTTTCCGGGTTGAACACCGGGGAGCTGTTTTTT.

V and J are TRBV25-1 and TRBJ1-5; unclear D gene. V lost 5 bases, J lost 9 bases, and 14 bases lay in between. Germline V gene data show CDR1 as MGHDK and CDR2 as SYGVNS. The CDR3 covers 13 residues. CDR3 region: CASSRDIGGPQHF. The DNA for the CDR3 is TGTGCCAGCAGTCGTGACATTGGTGGGCCCCAGCATTTT.

The CDR3 is CASSLNWNSPLHF. Here the CDR3 DNA reads TGTGCCAGCAGCTTAAATTGGAATTCACCCCTCCACTTT. This chain uses TRBV11-3 with TRBJ1-6; D gene uncertain. The CDR3 length is 13 residues. CDR1 is SGHNT, CDR2 YENEEA, per germline. Trimming stripped 2 bases from V and 7 bases from J, with 6 bases between.

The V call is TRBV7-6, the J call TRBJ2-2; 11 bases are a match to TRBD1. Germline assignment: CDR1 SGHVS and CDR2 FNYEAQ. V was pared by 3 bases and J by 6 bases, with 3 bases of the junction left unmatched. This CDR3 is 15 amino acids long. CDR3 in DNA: TGTGCCAGCAGCTTGGACAGGGGGCTCGCCGGGGAGCTGTTTTTT. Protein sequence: CASSLDRGLAGELFF.

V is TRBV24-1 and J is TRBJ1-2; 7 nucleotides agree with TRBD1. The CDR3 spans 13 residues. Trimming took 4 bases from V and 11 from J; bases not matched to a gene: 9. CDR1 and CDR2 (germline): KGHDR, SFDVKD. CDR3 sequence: CATSDPGTEGYTF. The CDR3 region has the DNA TGTGCCACCAGTGACCCCGGGACAGAGGGATACACCTTC.